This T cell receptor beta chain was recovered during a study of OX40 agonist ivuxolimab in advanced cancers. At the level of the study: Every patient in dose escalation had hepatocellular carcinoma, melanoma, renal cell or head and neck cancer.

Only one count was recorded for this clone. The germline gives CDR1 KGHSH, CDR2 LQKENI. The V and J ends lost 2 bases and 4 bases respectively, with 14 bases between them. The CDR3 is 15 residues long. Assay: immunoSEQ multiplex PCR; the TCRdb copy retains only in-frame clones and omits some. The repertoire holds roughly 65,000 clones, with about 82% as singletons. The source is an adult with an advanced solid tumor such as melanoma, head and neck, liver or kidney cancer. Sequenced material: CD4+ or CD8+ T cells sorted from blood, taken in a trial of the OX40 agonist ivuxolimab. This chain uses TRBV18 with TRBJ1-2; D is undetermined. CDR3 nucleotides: TGTGCCAGCTCACCAGGTGGCAGATCGGGCTATGGCTACACCTTC. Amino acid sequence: CASSPGGRSGYGYTF.